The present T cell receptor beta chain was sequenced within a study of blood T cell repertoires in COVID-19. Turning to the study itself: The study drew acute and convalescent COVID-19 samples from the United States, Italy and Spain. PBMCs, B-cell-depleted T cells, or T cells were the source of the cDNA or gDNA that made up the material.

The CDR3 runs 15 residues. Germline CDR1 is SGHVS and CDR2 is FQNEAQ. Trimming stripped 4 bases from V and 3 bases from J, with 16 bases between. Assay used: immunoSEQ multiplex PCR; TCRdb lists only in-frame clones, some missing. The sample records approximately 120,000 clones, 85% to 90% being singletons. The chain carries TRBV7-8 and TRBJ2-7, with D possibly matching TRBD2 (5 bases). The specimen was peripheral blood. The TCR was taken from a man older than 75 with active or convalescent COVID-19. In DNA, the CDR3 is TGTGCCAGCAGCTCACTAGGCGTACTCGGCTACGAGCAGTACTTC. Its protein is CASSSLGVLGYEQYF.